The rows below give T cell receptor beta chains drawn from one sample of a study of OX40 agonist ivuxolimab in advanced cancers. The method was immunoSEQ multiplex PCR; TCRdb's version includes in-frame clones alone and lacks a portion of them. The data contain roughly 70,000 clones, around 85% of them seen just once; the ten biggest clones take up 4%. Sequenced material: CD4+ or CD8+ T cells sorted from blood, taken in a trial of the OX40 agonist ivuxolimab. The receptors were gathered from an adult with an advanced solid tumor such as melanoma, head and neck, liver or kidney cancer. CDR3s include the opening cysteine and the closing phenylalanine or tryptophan. A D gene is named only where the DNA matches it firmly. The size entry is marked missing in some rows and otherwise reads once, few, many or a size class.

D gene,V gene,CDR3 length,clone size,J gene,CDR3 DNA,CDR3 protein
TRBD1,TRBV15,13,NA,TRBJ2-7,TGTGCCACCAGCAAGGACAGGGGATACGAGCAGTACTTC,CATSKDRGYEQYF
NA,TRBV7-8,14,NA,TRBJ1-6,TGTGCCAGCAGCTTAGCGGGGTCTAATTCACCCCTCCACTTT,CASSLAGSNSPLHF
NA,TRBV11-3,14,NA,TRBJ2-2,TGTGCCAGCAGCTTAGATCAAGTAACCGGGGAGCTGTTTTTT,CASSLDQVTGELFF
NA,TRBV6-5,14,NA,TRBJ1-1,TGTGCCAGCAGCCGCTCGGGGTTGAACACTGAAGCTTTCTTT,CASSRSGLNTEAFF
NA,TRBV6-6,16,once,TRBJ2-6,TGTGCCAGCAGTACCCAGTTCGTCCCTGGGGCCAACGTCCTGACTTTC,CASSTQFVPGANVLTF
NA,TRBV29-1,12,NA,TRBJ2-7,TGCAGCGTTCGTTCACCCTCCTACGAGCAGTACTTC,CSVRSPSYEQYF
TRBD2,TRBV28,15,NA,TRBJ2-7,TGTGCCAGCAGTCCCCTTGGCGGGAGGGACTACGAGCAGTACTTC,CASSPLGGRDYEQYF
TRBD1,TRBV28,13,NA,TRBJ1-2,TGTGCCAGCAGTAGGGGACAGGGCTATGGCTACACCTTC,CASSRGQGYGYTF
TRBD2,TRBV7-2,16,NA,TRBJ2-1,TGTGCCAGCAGCCTAGCGGGAGGGAGGACCTACAATGAGCAGTTCTTC,CASSLAGGRTYNEQFF
TRBD1,TRBV18,16,NA,TRBJ2-2,TGTGCCAGCTCATCGCTCGCAGGGGGCTCTATCGGGGAGCTGTTTTTT,CASSSLAGGSIGELFF
NA,TRBV28,16,NA,TRBJ1-5,TGTGCCAGCAGTTTAACTGGGGTCGACGCAGGTCAGCCCCAGCATTTT,CASSLTGVDAGQPQHF
NA,TRBV30,13,NA,TRBJ2-5,TGTGCCTGGAACAGGAACCGTGGAGAGACCCAGTACTTC,CAWNRNRGETQYF
TRBD1,TRBV19,14,NA,TRBJ2-7,TGTGCCAGTAGTCCGGGGACAGGGGTTGCCGGGTTGAACTTC,CASSPGTGVAGLNF
NA,TRBV5-8,13,NA,TRBJ1-2,TGTGCCAGCAGCGTCACAGGGATTGGCGGCTACACCTTC,CASSVTGIGGYTF
TRBD2,TRBV5-6,16,NA,TRBJ2-3,TGTGCCAGCAGCTTGGACGGGACTAGGTTCACAGATACGCAGTATTTT,CASSLDGTRFTDTQYF
NA,TRBV4-1,14,NA,TRBJ2-3,TGCGCCAGCAGCCAAGATCGGGGCTCAGATACGCAGTATTTT,CASSQDRGSDTQYF
NA,TRBV2,13,NA,TRBJ2-2,TGTGCCAGCAGTGAATTCTGGGTCGGGGAGCTGTTTTTT,CASSEFWVGELFF
NA,TRBV6-5,15,NA,TRBJ2-2,TGTGCCAGCAGTTACTTTGCGGAGAACACCGGGGAGCTGTTTTTT,CASSYFAENTGELFF
NA,TRBV6-1,11,NA,TRBJ2-1,TGTGCCAGCAGTGAACAGGGGCCGCAGTTCTTC,CASSEQGPQFF
NA,TRBV7-3,14,once,TRBJ2-5,TGTGCCAGCAGCTTAACACCGCACCAAGAGACCCAGTACTTC,CASSLTPHQETQYF
NA,TRBV6-1,14,NA,TRBJ1-1,TGTGCCAGCAGCCAACACGGTGGGGGGGCTGAAGCTTTCTTT,CASSQHGGGAEAFF
NA,TRBV5-1,16,few,TRBJ2-4,TGCGCCAGCAGCTTGGCCCAGGTACGGTCGGGGAACATTCAGTACTTC,CASSLAQVRSGNIQYF
NA,TRBV14,13,NA,TRBJ2-3,TGTGCCAGCAGCCCACGGACGATGGATACGCAGTATTTT,CASSPRTMDTQYF
NA,TRBV21-1,21,once,TRBJ2-4,TGTGCCAGCAGCAATCTGAAGAAACTAGCGGGGGGGCCCAGAGCCAAAAACATTCAGTACTTC,CASSNLKKLAGGPRAKNIQYF
TRBD1,TRBV10-3,15,NA,TRBJ2-7,TGTGCCATCACCCGGGGTTCGGACAGGGGGAACGAGCAGTACTTC,CAITRGSDRGNEQYF
NA,TRBV9,16,NA,TRBJ2-1,TGTGCCAGCAGCCCCCAGACTCATAGCTCCTACAATGAGCAGTTCTTC,CASSPQTHSSYNEQFF
NA,TRBV18,13,NA,TRBJ1-2,TGTGCCAGCTCACCATCGAGGGGGGACGGCTACACCTTC,CASSPSRGDGYTF
TRBD2,TRBV7-3,18,few,TRBJ2-3,TGTGCCAGCAGCCCGGGAGTGGGTAGCGGGGGTAACCTAGATACGCAGTATTTT,CASSPGVGSGGNLDTQYF
NA,TRBV28,15,NA,TRBJ2-3,TGTGCCAGCAGTTCCGGCGGGGGCGCATCAGATACGCAGTATTTT,CASSSGGGASDTQYF